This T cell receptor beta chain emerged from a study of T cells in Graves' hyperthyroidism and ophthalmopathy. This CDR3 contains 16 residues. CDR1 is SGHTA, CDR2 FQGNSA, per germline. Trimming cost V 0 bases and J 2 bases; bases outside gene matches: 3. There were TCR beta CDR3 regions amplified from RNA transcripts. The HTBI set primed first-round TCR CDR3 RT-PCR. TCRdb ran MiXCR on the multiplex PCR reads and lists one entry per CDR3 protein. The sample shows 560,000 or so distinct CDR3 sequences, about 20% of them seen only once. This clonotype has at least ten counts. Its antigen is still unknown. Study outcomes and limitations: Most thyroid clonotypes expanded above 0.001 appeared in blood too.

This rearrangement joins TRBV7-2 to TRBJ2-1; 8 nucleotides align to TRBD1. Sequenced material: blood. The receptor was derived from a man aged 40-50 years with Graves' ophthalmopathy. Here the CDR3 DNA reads TGTGCCAGCAGCTTAGCGTGGGACAGGCCCTACAATGAGCAGTTCTTC. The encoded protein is CASSLAWDRPYNEQFF.